The 31 T cell receptor beta chains in this list originate from one sample, sequenced in a study of shared clonotypes between healthy human individuals. Clones were sequenced by immunoSEQ multiplex PCR, and TCRdb holds only the in-frame ones, with some missing. Of just under 350,000 clones listed, roughly 70% were seen once; the top ten hold about 9.4%. The sample consisted of memory CD4+ T cells sorted from blood. Documented subset: CD45RA-negative fraction. The receptors were sampled from a man aged 25-45 years in good health.

This clone was recorded once. The rearrangement joins TRBV6-5 to TRBJ1-2, with a tentative D call TRBD1 (6 bases). V was clipped by 10 bases and J by 4 bases, with 16 bases between them. The germline V gene has CDR1 MNHEY and CDR2 SVGAGI. The CDR3 is 13 amino acids. For the CDR3, the DNA is TGTGCCACAGGGGAAAGGGGATTCTATGGCTACACCTTC. It codes for CATGERGFYGYTF.

V and J are TRBV28 and TRBJ2-5; 10 nucleotides align to TRBD2. V was pared by 6 bases and J by 0 bases, with 1 base of the junction left unmatched. Germline values: CDR1 MDHEN, CDR2 SYDVKM. This CDR3 is built from 14 residues. CDR3 DNA sequence: TGTGCCAGCAGAACTAGCGGGAACCAAGAGACCCAGTACTTC. It translates to CASRTSGNQETQYF.

The V call is TRBV6-5, the J call TRBJ1-6; 7 nucleotides align to TRBD1. After removal of 5 bases from V and 7 bases from J, the junction contained 8 bases not matched to a gene. From germline, CDR1 is MNHEY and CDR2 SVGAGI. The CDR3 runs 15 residues. This CDR3 is CASSRTTGNNSPLHF. CDR3 coding DNA: TGTGCCAGCAGTAGAACGACAGGGAACAATTCACCCCTCCACTTT.

In its sample, this clone was seen a few times. The chain joins TRBV6-1 to TRBJ2-3; D unresolved. Germline V gives CDR1 MNHNS, CDR2 SASEGT. Trimming removed 1 base at V and 0 bases at J, with 2 bases between. The CDR3 covers 13 residues. CDR3 amino acids: CASSEGSTDTQYF. In DNA, the CDR3 is TGTGCCAGCAGTGAAGGAAGCACAGATACGCAGTATTTT.

J is TRBJ2-5 and V is TRBV5-4, with 7 bases lining up with TRBD2. Germline-derived CDR1 and CDR2 are SGHNT and YYREEE (reference sequence). V shed 5 bases, J shed 1 base, and the junction held 8 bases outside the gene matches. CDR3 length: 15 residues. CDR3 amino acids: CASRVGLAVQETQYF. CDR3 sequence (DNA): TGTGCCAGCAGGGTGGGCCTAGCGGTCCAAGAGACCCAGTACTTC.

The chain combines TRBV7-3 with TRBJ2-1, with 9 bases aligning to TRBD2. Per germline, CDR1 SGHTA and CDR2 FQGTGA. The CDR3 is 15 amino acids. V lost 4 bases to trimming and J lost 9 bases; unmatched junction nucleotides: 10. In DNA form, the CDR3 reads TGTGCCAGCAGCTCGTTAGCGGGAGTGGGGACTGAGCAGTTCTTC. It translates to CASSSLAGVGTEQFF.

V gene TRBV25-1 combines with J gene TRBJ2-1; 9 positions match TRBD1. CDR3 length: 18 residues. Germline values: CDR1 MGHDK, CDR2 SYGVNS. V lost 1 base, J lost 6 bases, and 13 bases stayed unmatched. The CDR3 bases are TGTGCCAGCAGTGAATCTCTCACAGGGGGCCTGATGAGCAATGAGCAGTTCTTC. Translation gives CASSESLTGGLMSNEQFF.

V gene TRBV7-9 combines with J gene TRBJ2-1; tentative D call: TRBD1 (6 bases). V shed 4 bases and J shed 7 bases, with 14 bases lying between them. Germline loops: CDR1 SEHNR, CDR2 FQNEAQ (reference sequence). The CDR3 extends over 14 amino acids. The CDR3 spells CASSSYRVGNEQFF. The CDR3 nucleotides are TGTGCCAGCAGCTCTTACAGGGTTGGTAATGAGCAGTTCTTC.

This chain connects TRBV2 to TRBJ2-5; 8 bases align to TRBD1. This CDR3 spans 14 amino acids. The V gene end was trimmed by 3 bases and the J gene end by 5 bases; junction bases not matched to a gene: 5. Germline V gene sequence: CDR1 SNHLY, CDR2 FYNNEI. The CDR3 DNA is TGTGCCAGCAGTGACCAGGGGGCGCAGGAGACCCAGTACTTC. Its translation is CASSDQGAQETQYF.

V gene TRBV10-3 combines with J gene TRBJ1-2, with D perhaps matching TRBD1 (5 bases). The CDR3 runs to 15 residues. Per the germline V gene, CDR1 is ENHRY and CDR2 is SYGVKD. The V gene lost 5 bases and the J gene lost 4 bases, with 17 bases spanning the gap. CDR3 region: CAISTGTQEAYGYTF. The CDR3 nucleotides are TGTGCCATCAGTACCGGGACCCAGGAGGCCTATGGCTACACCTTC.

This chain links TRBV10-1 with TRBJ2-7, with TRBD2 identical over 7 bases. The CDR3 spans 16 residues. The V segment lost 3 bases and the J segment 4 bases; nucleotides outside the gene matches: 12. Germline V CDR1 and CDR2: WNHNN, SYGVQD (reference sequence). The CDR3 nucleotides read TGCGCCAGCAGTGACCAGGCGGCGGGAGCATTGTACGAGCAGTACTTC. This gives the protein CASSDQAAGALYEQYF.

This clone was detected many times. J is TRBJ2-6 and V is TRBV6-1; D perhaps matches TRBD2 (6 bases). Looked up from germline, CDR1 is MNHNS and CDR2 is SASEGT. The CDR3 consists of 18 residues. Trimming removed 3 bases from V and 1 base from J, with 16 bases in between. The CDR3 reads CASSEEAQGGSGANVLTF. CDR3 coding DNA: TGTGCCAGCAGTGAGGAGGCTCAAGGAGGGTCTGGGGCCAACGTCCTGACTTTC.

The CDR3: CASSQFRLYEQYF. The CDR3 DNA follows: TGTGCCAGCAGCCAGTTCAGGCTGTACGAGCAGTACTTC. The chain combines TRBV5-8 with TRBJ2-7; D gene unclear. This CDR3 contains 13 residues. The V gene's germline CDR1 is SGHTS and CDR2 YDEGEE. Trimming left V 4 bases short and J 4 bases short, with 12 bases between.

This clone was picked up a small number of times. This rearrangement joins TRBV4-1 to TRBJ2-7; no reliable D call. The CDR3 length is 16 residues. The V and J ends lost 1 base and 6 bases respectively, with 19 bases between them. From germline, CDR1 is MGHRA and CDR2 YSYEKL. The CDR3 protein is CASSQANMGGFSEQYF. DNA for the CDR3: TGCGCCAGCAGCCAAGCGAATATGGGCGGATTTTCCGAGCAGTACTTC.

CDR3 nucleotides: TGCGCCAGCAGCGGGACAGGACAAAACACCGGGGAGCTGTTTTTT. This codes for CASSGTGQNTGELFF. The V gene is TRBV5-1, the J gene TRBJ2-2; 8 bases align to TRBD1. V was clipped by 4 bases and J by 2 bases; unmatched bases: 4. The CDR3 loop spans 15 amino acids. The germline gives CDR1 SGHRS, CDR2 YFSETQ.

The chain combines TRBV19 with TRBJ2-7; D not certain. V was cut by 4 bases and J by 3 bases, with 10 bases left in between. Germline V gives CDR1 LNHDA, CDR2 SQIVND (reference sequence). The CDR3 contains 13 residues. For the CDR3, the DNA is TGTGCCAGTAGTACAGCCACGTACTACGAGCAGTACTTC. Protein: CASSTATYYEQYF. Drawing the rest from reference TRBV19 and TRBJ2-7, the complete variable domain is DGGITQSPKYLFRKEGQNVTLSCEQNLNHDAMYWYRQDPGQGLRLIYYSQIVNDFQKGDIAEGYSVSREKKESFPLTVTSAQKNPTAFYLCASSTATYYEQYFGPGTRLTVT.

This chain uses TRBV11-2 with TRBJ2-1; D ambiguous. Germline CDR1 SGHAT, CDR2 FQNNGV. The CDR3 consists of 15 residues. Trimming took off 5 bases at V and 8 bases at J, with 19 bases between the two ends. CDR3 sequence (DNA): TGTGCCAGCAGCCAACAACCCGGGCCGTGGGATGAGCAGTTCTTC. Translating gives CASSQQPGPWDEQFF.

The chain links TRBV7-2 to TRBJ2-1; D is unresolved. The germline gives CDR1 SGHTA, CDR2 FQGNSA. The CDR3 is 12 residues long. V shed 5 bases and J shed 3 bases, with 5 bases lying between them. The CDR3 sequence: CASSRIYNEQFF. The DNA for the CDR3 is TGTGCCAGCAGCCGGATCTACAATGAGCAGTTCTTC.

The chain is built from TRBV28 and TRBJ2-3; no clear D. V was pared by 11 bases and J by 3 bases, with 6 bases between. CDR3 length equals 10 residues. From germline, CDR1 is MDHEN and CDR2 SYDVKM. This CDR3 is CAEPTDTQYF. Written as DNA, the CDR3 is TGTGCCGAACCTACAGATACGCAGTATTTT.

The rearrangement links TRBV19 to TRBJ1-5, with 8 bases lining up with TRBD1. Germline V lookup: CDR1 LNHDA, CDR2 SQIVND (reference sequence). The CDR3 is 15 amino acids. With 6 bases clipped from V and 5 bases from J, the junction kept 9 bases outside the gene matches. CDR3 residues: CASSHITGGYQPQHF. CDR3 nucleotides: TGTGCCAGTAGCCACATTACAGGGGGGTATCAGCCCCAGCATTTT.

The chain links TRBV5-1 to TRBJ2-3; no definite D call. The CDR3 runs to 14 residues. CDR1 and CDR2 (germline): SGHRS, YFSETQ. V dropped 4 bases and J dropped 2 bases, with 11 bases sitting between them. The CDR3 sequence: CASSIPSPTDTQYF. The CDR3 coding sequence is TGCGCCAGCAGCATTCCGAGCCCCACAGATACGCAGTATTTT.

The CDR3 DNA reads as TGTGCCAGCAGTCCTTTGGGGGGAGGTACGCAGTATTTT. It yields the protein CASSPLGGGTQYF. V usage is TRBV27 and J usage is TRBJ2-3, with D maybe TRBD2 (6 bases). The ends were cut back, 5 bases at V and 8 bases at J, with 14 bases in the middle. The V gene's germline CDR1 is MNHEY and CDR2 SMNVEV (reference sequence). CDR3 length: 13 amino acids.

V is TRBV7-2 and J is TRBJ2-7; 8 positions agree with TRBD2. This CDR3 contains 16 residues. V shed 5 bases, J shed 2 bases, and the junction held 11 bases outside the gene matches. Germline-derived CDR1 and CDR2 are SGHTA and FQGNSA. CDR3 nucleotide sequence: TGTGCCAGCAGCCTACGGGGGGGGCCCTTGGCCTACGAGCAGTACTTC. Translation gives CASSLRGGPLAYEQYF.

This chain joins TRBV7-9 and TRBJ1-3; 9 positions agree with TRBD1. This CDR3 is 15 amino acids long. The trim removed 3 bases at V and 3 bases at J, leaving 3 bases unmatched. The germline V gene encodes CDR1 SEHNR and CDR2 FQNEAQ (reference sequence). In DNA, the CDR3 is TGTGCCAGCAGCTTGGGGACAGGGTTTGGAAACACCATATATTTT. It yields the protein CASSLGTGFGNTIYF.

This clone was observed a handful of times. This chain connects TRBV25-1 to TRBJ1-1; D remains unclear. Germline V CDR1 and CDR2: MGHDK, SYGVNS. The CDR3 has 13 amino acids. V lost 6 bases and J lost 3, with 11 bases in between. The CDR3 sequence is CASSETPDTEAFF. In DNA, the CDR3 is TGTGCCAGCAGCGAGACTCCGGACACTGAAGCTTTCTTT.

V usage is TRBV5-6 and J usage is TRBJ2-7, with D unclear. Per germline, CDR1 SGHDT and CDR2 YYEEEE. The CDR3 is 12 amino acids. The ends were cut back, 0 bases at V and 0 bases at J, with 1 base in the middle. CDR3 in DNA: TGTGCCAGCAGCTTGGTCTCCTACGAGCAGTACTTC. It yields the protein CASSLVSYEQYF.

This chain connects TRBV12-1 to TRBJ1-1. TRBV12-1 is deemed a pseudogene. There are 15 residues in the CDR3. The CDR3 reads CASSFVRLRNTEAFF. The CDR3 nucleotides are TGTGCCAGCAGCTTTGTTCGACTGAGGAACACTGAAGCTTTCTTT.

Notes on this clone: A far larger clone is off by one base, so a read error is likely. The sample has other DNA sequences that encode this CDR3 too. The CDR3 reads CSVRADGEQFF. The CDR3 coding sequence is TGTAGCGTTAGAGCGGATGGTGAGCAGTTCTTC. V gene TRBV29-1 combines with J gene TRBJ2-1; maybe TRBD2 (5 bases). The CDR3 extends over 11 amino acids. Germline assignment: CDR1 SQVTM and CDR2 ANQGSEA.

V and J are TRBV5-1 and TRBJ2-5, with TRBD1 identical over 8 bases. This CDR3 is 15 amino acids long. V shed 1 base, J shed 5 bases, and the junction held 7 bases outside the gene matches. Germline V gene lookup returns CDR1 SGHRS and CDR2 YFSETQ. Here the CDR3 DNA reads TGCGCCAGCAGCTTGATTGCAGGGGGCGGCGAGACCCAGTACTTC. Protein: CASSLIAGGGETQYF.

This clone has only a few counts. The chain carries TRBV11-2 and TRBJ2-7; 9 bases agree with TRBD2. The CDR3 is made up of 19 amino acids. CDR1 and CDR2 (germline): SGHAT, FQNNGV. Trimming took 2 bases from V and 1 from J; bases not matched to a gene: 15. CDR3 bases: TGTGCCAGCAGCTTATTCGTTAGCGGGAGATTGACGAAGTCCTACGAGCAGTACTTC. Translating it yields CASSLFVSGRLTKSYEQYF.

V usage is TRBV7-9 and J usage is TRBJ2-2; 10 bases agree with TRBD2. CDR3 length equals 16 residues. Germline lookup yields CDR1 SEHNR and CDR2 FQNEAQ (reference sequence). Unmatched junction bases numbered 7, after V lost 5 bases and J lost 4 bases. The DNA for the CDR3 is TGTGCCAGCAGCCCGCGTCTAGCGGGAGTCACCGGGGAGCTGTTTTTT. It encodes CASSPRLAGVTGELFF.